This T cell receptor beta chain was obtained from a study of blood T cells in healthy people across ages. The study's findings and limits: Diversity estimates from one million T cells were considered underestimates.

The germline V gene encodes CDR1 SGHDT and CDR2 YYEEEE. With 5 bases clipped from V and 2 bases from J, the junction kept 8 bases outside the gene matches. The CDR3 is 16 residues long. About this clonotype itself: What it binds is unknown.

A second PCR, run for roughly 7 to 12 cycles, used a sample-barcoded 5' primer plus a J-beta primer mix. In TCRdb, the 5' RACE reads were re-called with MiXCR into one record per CDR3 protein. In the table there are hundreds of thousands of distinct CDR3 sequences, around 62% of which are singletons. The study isolated at least 6 million PBMCs from each sample. Material: blood. The chain employs TRBV5-6 and TRBJ2-4, with 9 bases aligning to TRBD1. This TCR was sampled from a man aged 25-45 years in good health. The CDR3 DNA reads as TGTGCCAGCAGAAAATGGACAGGGGTAACCAAAAACATTCAGTACTTC. It yields the protein CASRKWTGVTKNIQYF.